The rows below give T cell receptor beta chains drawn from one sample of a study of identifying expanded T cells in peripheral blood. The assay was immunoSEQ multiplex PCR, and TCRdb's table has in-frame clones only and misses some. The table has under 70,000 clones, more than 75% seen once. Sequencing was done on a sample of blood. Source of these receptors: a person aged 18 to 70 in good health. Both conserved end residues are part of each CDR3. D genes are given only for firm matches. Size is omitted from some rows. Given values are once, few, many or a class for expanded clones.

j_gene | abundance | d_gene | len | v_gene | CDR3nt | CDR3aa
TRBJ2-7 | few | . | 14 | TRBV6-1 | TGTGCCAGCAGTGGGAGGGGACAGCTCTACGAGCAGTACTTC | CASSGRGQLYEQYF
TRBJ2-3 | . | . | 12 | TRBV9 | TGTGCCAGCAGCTCGAGTACAGATACGCAGTATTTT | CASSSSTDTQYF
TRBJ2-1 | few | . | 13 | TRBV6-1 | TGTGCCAGCAGTCGGGAGCCCCACAATGAGCAGTTCTTC | CASSREPHNEQFF
TRBJ2-1 | . | . | 13 | TRBV9 | TGTGCCAGCAGCGCCACGGCCTACAATGAGCAGTTCTTC | CASSATAYNEQFF
TRBJ2-2 | . | TRBD1 | 16 | TRBV6-4 | TGTGCCAGCAGTGACTTCGACAGGGGAAGCACCGGGGAGCTGTTTTTT | CASSDFDRGSTGELFF
TRBJ2-1 | . | . | 15 | TRBV5-1 | TGCGCCAGCAGCTTGAGGGACTTCCCCTACAATGAGCAGTTCTTC | CASSLRDFPYNEQFF
TRBJ1-1 | . | TRBD1 | 14 | TRBV6-4 | TGTGCCAGCAGTGATGGGGAGGGGGCAGGAGAAGCTTTCTTT | CASSDGEGAGEAFF
TRBJ1-5 | few | . | 16 | TRBV19 | TGTGCCAGTAAGAGGGGCACAGGGATGAGCAATCAGCCCCAGCATTTT | CASKRGTGMSNQPQHF
TRBJ1-4 | . | . | 15 | TRBV6-1 | TGTGCCAGCAGTATTGTGCAGGGCACTAATGAAAAACTGTTTTTT | CASSIVQGTNEKLFF
TRBJ2-1 | . | TRBD1 | 15 | TRBV29-1 | TGCAGCGTTGTATTCGGGGACAGGGGCTACAATGAGCAGTTCTTC | CSVVFGDRGYNEQFF
TRBJ2-7 | . | TRBD1 | 14 | TRBV7-6 | TGTGCCAGCAGCCCGGGACAGGGGGGCGACGAGCAGTACTTC | CASSPGQGGDEQYF
TRBJ2-7 | . | TRBD1 | 14 | TRBV4-2 | TGTGCCAGCAGCCCCGGGACAGGGTCCTACGAGCAGTACTTC | CASSPGTGSYEQYF
TRBJ2-3 | . | . | 12 | TRBV21-1 | TGTGCCAGCAGCAAATACACAGATACGCAGTATTTT | CASSKYTDTQYF
TRBJ2-7 | . | . | 18 | TRBV4-3 | TGCGCCAGCAGCCCTACTCAGGGAACCTCCTCCGCCTCCTACGAGCAGTACTTC | CASSPTQGTSSASYEQYF
TRBJ2-1 | . | TRBD2 | 16 | TRBV27 | TGTGCCAGCCATGCCCCCGGGACTAGCGGGAGGGATGAGCAGTTCTTC | CASHAPGTSGRDEQFF
TRBJ1-1 | . | . | 13 | TRBV29-1 | TGCAGCGTTGTGATTGGGGCTTGGGCTGAAGCTTTCTTT | CSVVIGAWAEAFF
TRBJ1-1 | . | . | 16 | TRBV7-9 | TGTGCCAGCAGCCCATCCGAGGACGGCCTCGCGGGTAGAGCTTTCTTT | CASSPSEDGLAGRAFF
TRBJ2-1 | . | TRBD1 | 14 | TRBV27 | TGTGCCAGCAGTCAGGGGGACTCCTACAATGAGCAGTTCTTC | CASSQGDSYNEQFF
TRBJ2-1 | . | . | 16 | TRBV6-5 | TGTGCCAGCAGTTACCTCCGGACTCGAAGATACAATGAGCAGTTCTTC | CASSYLRTRRYNEQFF
TRBJ1-2 | . | . | 14 | TRBV5-1 | TGCGCCAGCAGCTTTAGGCAGGCCAACTATGGCTACACCTTC | CASSFRQANYGYTF
TRBJ2-5 | . | TRBD2 | 13 | TRBV11-3 | TGTGCCAGCAGCTTTACTAGCGGAGAGACCCAGTACTTC | CASSFTSGETQYF
TRBJ1-5 | few | . | 16 | TRBV5-5 | TGTGCCAGCAGCTCCGGGCCTAGACTTAGCAATCAGCCCCAGCATTTT | CASSSGPRLSNQPQHF
TRBJ2-7 | . | TRBD1 | 14 | TRBV5-1 | TGCGCCAGCAGCTACCGACAGGGAAGCTACGAGCAGTACTTC | CASSYRQGSYEQYF